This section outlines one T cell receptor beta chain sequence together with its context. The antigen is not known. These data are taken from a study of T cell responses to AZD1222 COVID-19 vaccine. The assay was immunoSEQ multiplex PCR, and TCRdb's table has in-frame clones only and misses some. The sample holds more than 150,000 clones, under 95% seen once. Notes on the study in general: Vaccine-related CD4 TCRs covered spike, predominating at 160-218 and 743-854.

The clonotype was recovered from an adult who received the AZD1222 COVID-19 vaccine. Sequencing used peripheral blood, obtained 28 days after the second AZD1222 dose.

The CDR3 bases are TGTGCCAGCAGCGTACTAGCGGGAGTGACTGAGCAGTTCTTC. Translation gives CASSVLAGVTEQFF. This chain connects TRBV9 to TRBJ2-1, with TRBD2 matching over 10 bases. The length of the CDR3 is 14 residues. Germline CDR1 SGDLS, CDR2 YYNGEE. The ends lost 1 base at V and 9 bases at J; junction bases unmatched: 4.